The 8 T cell receptor beta chains reported below all come from one sample, sequenced in a study of cytomegalovirus exposure and HLA in healthy donors. PCR primers comprised 60 Vbeta and 13 Jbeta primers. Repertoires were generated with immunoSEQ multiplex PCR, while TCRdb's copy carries only in-frame clones and drops some. The repertoire has 200,000 or so clones, 65% to 85% of them found once; the top ten carry roughly 0.095%. The sequenced sample was PBMCs. Source of these receptors: a boy aged 2 to 9 in good health and CMV-seronegative.

V gene TRBV2 combines with J gene TRBJ1-3; possibly TRBD1 for D (5 bases). Germline assignment: CDR1 SNHLY and CDR2 FYNNEI. Trimming removed 7 bases at V and 8 bases at J, with 15 bases between. The CDR3 sequence is 13 residues long. For the CDR3, the DNA is TGTGCCAGCAAGGGGAGGGCAGCAGACACCATATATTTT. Protein sequence: CASKGRAADTIYF.

The chain is built from TRBV5-4 and TRBJ2-7, with D maybe TRBD2 (6 bases). This CDR3 contains 15 residues. The ends were cut back, 5 bases at V and 0 bases at J, with 15 bases in the middle. Germline V gene sequence: CDR1 SGHNT, CDR2 YYREEE (reference sequence). Here the CDR3 reads CASSLGRGSSYEQYF. The CDR3 DNA sequence: TGTGCCAGCAGTCTTGGACGGGGGAGCTCCTACGAGCAGTACTTC.

The chain recombines TRBV28 with TRBJ2-5; a weak D match, TRBD1 (5 bases). Germline CDR1 is MDHEN and CDR2 is SYDVKM. Trimming removed 3 bases from V and 3 bases from J, with 14 bases in between. The CDR3 totals 15 residues. The CDR3 loop is CASSFRRQLEETQYF. CDR3 sequence (DNA): TGTGCCAGCAGTTTTAGGCGACAGCTGGAAGAGACCCAGTACTTC.

The chain combines TRBV5-6 with TRBJ1-3, with 8 bases aligning to TRBD1. The CDR3 is made up of 16 amino acids. The junction had 10 bases not matched to a gene; V was cut back by 4 bases and J by 4 bases. Germline CDR1 and CDR2: SGHDT and YYEEEE. The CDR3 protein is CASSPAGTGTGNTIYF. The CDR3 coding sequence is TGTGCCAGCAGCCCTGCCGGGACAGGTACGGGAAACACCATATATTTT. Full variable domain (rest looked up from reference TRBV5-6 and TRBJ1-3): DAGVTQSPTHLIKTRGQQVTLRCSPKSGHDTVSWYQQALGQGPQFIFQYYEEEERQRGNFPDRFSGHQFPNYSSELNVNALLLGDSALYLCASSPAGTGTGNTIYFGEGSWLTVV.

This chain joins TRBV6-6 and TRBJ2-5, with D perhaps matching TRBD1 (5 bases). Per germline, CDR1 MNHNY and CDR2 SVGAGI (reference sequence). This CDR3 contains 14 residues. Trimming left V 10 bases short and J 7 bases short, with 22 bases between. CDR3 amino acids: CAISNHQGMATQYF. In DNA, the CDR3 is TGTGCCATATCAAATCACCAGGGTATGGCGACCCAGTACTTC.

This clone was counted only a few times. This chain joins TRBV7-9 and TRBJ1-2, with D unresolved. Trimming cost V 1 base and J 4 bases, with 7 bases left between them. The V gene's germline CDR1 is SEHNR and CDR2 FQNEAQ (reference sequence). This CDR3 has 13 amino acids. Here the CDR3 DNA reads TGTGCCAGCAGCTTAGGCCCCAGCTATGGCTACACCTTC. This gives the protein CASSLGPSYGYTF.

This chain joins TRBV5-5 and TRBJ2-6, with D tentatively TRBD1 (6 bases). V lost 1 base, J lost 2 bases, and 10 bases lay in between. The germline CDR1 and CDR2 sequences are SGHKS and YYEKEE (reference sequence). The CDR3 extends over 16 amino acids. In DNA, the CDR3 is TGTGCCAGCAGCTTGACAGGGTCAGCTGGGGCCAACGTCCTGACTTTC. Its protein product is CASSLTGSAGANVLTF.

The chain links TRBV18 to TRBJ1-2, with 9 bases aligning to TRBD1. V lost 3 bases, J lost 6 bases, and 8 bases stayed unmatched. CDR3 length equals 15 residues. The V gene's germline CDR1 is KGHSH and CDR2 LQKENI. CDR3 amino acids: CASSPWDRALNGYTF. The CDR3, as DNA: TGTGCCAGCTCACCTTGGGACAGGGCCTTGAATGGCTACACCTTC.